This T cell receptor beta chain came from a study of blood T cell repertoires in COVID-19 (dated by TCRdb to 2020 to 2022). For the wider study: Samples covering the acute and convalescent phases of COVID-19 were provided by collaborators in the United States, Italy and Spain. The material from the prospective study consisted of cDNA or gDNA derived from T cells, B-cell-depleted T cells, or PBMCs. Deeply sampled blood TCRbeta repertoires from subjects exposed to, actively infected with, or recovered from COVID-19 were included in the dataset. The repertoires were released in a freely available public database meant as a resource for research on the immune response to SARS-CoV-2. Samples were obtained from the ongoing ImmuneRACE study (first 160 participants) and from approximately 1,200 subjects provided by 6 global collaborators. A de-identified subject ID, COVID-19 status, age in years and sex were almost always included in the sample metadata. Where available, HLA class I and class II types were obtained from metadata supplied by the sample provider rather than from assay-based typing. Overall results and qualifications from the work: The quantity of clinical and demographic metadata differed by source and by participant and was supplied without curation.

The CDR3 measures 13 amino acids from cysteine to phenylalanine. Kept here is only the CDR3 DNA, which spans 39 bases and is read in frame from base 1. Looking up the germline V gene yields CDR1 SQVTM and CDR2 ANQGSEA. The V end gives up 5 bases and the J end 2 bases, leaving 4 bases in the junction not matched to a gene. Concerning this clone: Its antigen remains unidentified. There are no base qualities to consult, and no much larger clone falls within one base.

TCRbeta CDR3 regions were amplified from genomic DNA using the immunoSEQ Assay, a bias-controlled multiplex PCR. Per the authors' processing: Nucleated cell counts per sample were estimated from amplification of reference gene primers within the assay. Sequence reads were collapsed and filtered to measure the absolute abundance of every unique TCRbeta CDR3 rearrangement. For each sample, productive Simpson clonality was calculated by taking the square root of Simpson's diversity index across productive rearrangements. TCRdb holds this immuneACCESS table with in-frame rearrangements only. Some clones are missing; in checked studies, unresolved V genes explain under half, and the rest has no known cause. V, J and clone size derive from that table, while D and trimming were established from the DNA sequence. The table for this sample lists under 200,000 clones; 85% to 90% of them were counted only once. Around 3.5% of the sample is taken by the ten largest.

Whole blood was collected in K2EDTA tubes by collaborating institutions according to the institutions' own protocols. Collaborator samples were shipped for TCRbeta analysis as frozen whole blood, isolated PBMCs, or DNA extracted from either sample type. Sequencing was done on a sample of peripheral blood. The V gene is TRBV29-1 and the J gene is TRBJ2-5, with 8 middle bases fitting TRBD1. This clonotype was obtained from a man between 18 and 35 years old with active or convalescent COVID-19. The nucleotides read TGCAGCGTTCGGGACAGGATTCAAGAGACCCAGTACTTC. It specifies CSVRDRIQETQYF.